The 11 T cell receptor beta chains in this list originate from one sample, sequenced in a study of CD8+ T cells in alopecia areata. Isolated RNA was reverse transcribed into cDNA used as the sequencing template. The table came from immunoSEQ multiplex PCR; TCRdb's copy has only in-frame clones and leaves some out. The table includes approximately 210,000 clones, less than 45% detected once. The treatment here: oral pan-JAK inhibitor, 5-10 mg twice daily. This material consisted of CD4+ T cells sorted from blood, taken around week 37, from a patient treated with tofacitinib. The receptor set was obtained from a human donor with alopecia areata.

The genes are TRBV25-1 and TRBJ2-3; possible D gene TRBD2, 6 bases. This CDR3 spans 13 amino acids. Germline V gene lookup returns CDR1 MGHDK and CDR2 SYGVNS. Trimming removed 2 bases at V and 4 bases at J, with 7 bases between. CDR3 loop: CASSEGGADTQYF. The CDR3 coding sequence is TGTGCCAGCAGTGAAGGCGGGGCAGATACGCAGTATTTT.

The chain is built from TRBV9 and TRBJ2-5; no definite D call. The CDR3 contains 14 residues. CDR1 and CDR2 (germline): SGDLS, YYNGEE. The V gene lost 0 bases and the J gene lost 1 base, with 7 bases spanning the gap. In DNA, the CDR3 is TGTGCCAGCAGCGTAGAAGCCCTCCAAGAGACCCAGTACTTC. Encoded protein: CASSVEALQETQYF.

The chain is built from TRBV4-1 and TRBJ2-1; weak D call: TRBD2 (5 bases). This CDR3 region has 17 residues. Germline-derived CDR1 and CDR2 are MGHRA and YSYEKL. V shed 0 bases and J shed 5 bases, with 17 bases lying between them. CDR3 sequence reads: CASSQEGLASYNNEQFF. The DNA for the CDR3 is TGCGCCAGCAGCCAAGAGGGGTTAGCGAGCTACAACAATGAGCAGTTCTTC.

CDR3 amino acids: CASSYTINYEQYF. CDR3 coding DNA: TGTGCCAGCAGTTACACCATAAACTACGAGCAGTACTTC. The chain recombines TRBV6-5 with TRBJ2-7; no definite D call. The V gene lost 2 bases and the J gene lost 3 bases, with 8 bases spanning the gap. CDR1 is MNHEY and CDR2 is SVGAGI in the germline V gene. The CDR3 spans 13 residues.

This clone was counted at least ten times. The rearrangement joins TRBV7-2 to TRBJ2-7; 10 bases agree with TRBD1. V was pared by 5 bases and J by 7 bases, with 20 bases of the junction left unmatched. This CDR3 spans 18 amino acids. The germline V gene has CDR1 SGHTA and CDR2 FQGNSA. This CDR3 is CASSPRGGTGVLGLEQYF. In nucleotides, the CDR3 is TGTGCCAGCAGCCCCCGAGGCGGGACAGGGGTTTTGGGGCTGGAGCAGTACTTC.

In its sample, this clone was seen a few times. The chain links TRBV2 to TRBJ1-5; D perhaps matches TRBD1 (6 bases). This CDR3 is built from 14 residues. The germline V gene encodes CDR1 SNHLY and CDR2 FYNNEI. Deletions cut 7 bases from V and 3 bases from J, with 13 bases between. CDR3 coding DNA: TGTGCCAGCACGGACAGATTATTCAATCAGCCCCAGCATTTT. It translates to CASTDRLFNQPQHF.

This clone came up a few times. The chain employs TRBV16 and TRBJ1-2; D is ambiguous. The CDR3 contains 13 residues. V shed 4 bases and J shed 5 bases, with 11 bases lying between them. Looked up from germline, CDR1 is KGHSY and CDR2 is FQNENV. The CDR3 here is CASSRHTGYGYTF. CDR3 coding DNA: TGTGCCAGCAGCCGTCATACGGGGTATGGCTACACCTTC.

In this sample, this clone turned up a few times. The chain combines TRBV7-2 with TRBJ2-7; 7 bases agree with TRBD2. This CDR3 contains 14 residues. CDR1 and CDR2 (germline): SGHTA, FQGNSA. V lost 2 bases, J lost 3 bases, and 4 bases stayed unmatched. CDR3 protein: CASSLTGLVYEQYF. The CDR3 DNA reads TGTGCCAGCAGCTTAACCGGACTAGTCTACGAGCAGTACTTC.

The rearrangement links TRBV29-1 to TRBJ2-5, with 8 bases that match TRBD2. Germline V CDR1 and CDR2: SQVTM, ANQGSEA. The CDR3 covers 14 residues. Germline trimming cut 5 bases from V and 4 bases from J; bases unmatched to any gene: 9. The DNA of the CDR3 is TGCAGCGTTTCCTCGGGGGGGGCAGGAGAGACCCAGTACTTC. This gives the protein CSVSSGGAGETQYF.

This chain joins TRBV5-1 and TRBJ1-1; 9 bases are a match to TRBD1. With 4 bases clipped from V and 4 bases from J, the junction kept 5 bases outside the gene matches. Germline V gene sequence: CDR1 SGHRS, CDR2 YFSETQ. The CDR3 totals 14 residues. Here the CDR3 DNA reads TGCGCCAGCAGCCTCCGACAGGGGGTCACTGAAGCTTTCTTT. The encoded protein is CASSLRQGVTEAFF.

Ten or more counts support this clone. The gene calls are TRBV28 and TRBJ2-2, with D possibly being TRBD1 or TRBD2 (6 bases each). Germline V gene lookup returns CDR1 MDHEN and CDR2 SYDVKM. The CDR3 consists of 16 residues. Between the trimmed V and J ends, which lost 5 bases and 1 base, there was a span of 14 bases. The CDR3 sequence is CASSDAGHMNTGELFF. The DNA for the CDR3 is TGTGCCAGCAGTGACGCGGGACACATGAACACCGGGGAGCTGTTTTTT.